Listed below are T cell receptor beta chains from one sample, sequenced in a study of blood T cell repertoires in COVID-19. Only in-frame clones appear in the TCRdb table, and some are missing; sequencing was by immunoSEQ multiplex PCR. Of 60,000 or so clones in the sample, 70% to 90% were seen once. The sample was peripheral blood. The receptors originated from a man aged 55 to 69 with acute or convalescent COVID-19. Each CDR3 is given with its conserved first and last residue. Fields, in order: D gene, V gene, clone size, J gene, CDR3 DNA, CDR3 protein. A D gene is named only where the DNA matches it firmly. A clone size is listed for some rows: how often the clone was seen (once, few, many), or a class if it is expanded.

d_call: TRBD1; v_call: TRBV27; clone_size: once; j_call: TRBJ2-2; cdr3_nt: TGTGCCAGCGGCTGGACAGGGAACACCGGGGAGCTGTTTTTT; cdr3_aa: CASGWTGNTGELFF
d_call: NA; v_call: TRBV6-5; clone_size: NA; j_call: TRBJ2-7; cdr3_nt: TGTGCCAGCAGTTATGTGGGCCACGAGCAGTACTTC; cdr3_aa: CASSYVGHEQYF
d_call: NA; v_call: TRBV7-8; clone_size: NA; j_call: TRBJ2-3; cdr3_nt: TGTGCCAGCAGCTTAGCGAGGCGGGGGCGATCAGATACGCAGTATTTT; cdr3_aa: CASSLARRGRSDTQYF
d_call: NA; v_call: TRBV7-3; clone_size: NA; j_call: TRBJ1-6; cdr3_nt: TGTGCCAGCAGCTTAATTCACAGGGATTCACCCCTCCACTTT; cdr3_aa: CASSLIHRDSPLHF
d_call: TRBD2; v_call: TRBV9; clone_size: NA; j_call: TRBJ2-7; cdr3_nt: TGTGCCAGCAGCCCCCACGGACTAGCGGGGGAGGACCAGTACTTC; cdr3_aa: CASSPHGLAGEDQYF
d_call: NA; v_call: TRBV5-1; clone_size: NA; j_call: TRBJ1-1; cdr3_nt: TGCGCCAGCAGTTCTCAGGCCCGGGGGGCGAACACTGAAGCTTTCTTT; cdr3_aa: CASSSQARGANTEAFF
d_call: TRBD1; v_call: TRBV6-5; clone_size: NA; j_call: TRBJ1-2; cdr3_nt: TGTGCCAGCAGCCGCGGGGGACAGGCTCCTGGGGGCTACACCTTC; cdr3_aa: CASSRGGQAPGGYTF
d_call: TRBD1; v_call: TRBV24-1; clone_size: NA; j_call: TRBJ1-2; cdr3_nt: TGTGCCACCAGGCCCGGACAGGGTAGTCGTTGGTATGGCTACACCTTC; cdr3_aa: CATRPGQGSRWYGYTF
d_call: TRBD1; v_call: TRBV7-2; clone_size: NA; j_call: TRBJ1-5; cdr3_nt: TGTGCCAGCAGCTTAAACAGGGGACGCCAGCCCCAGCATTTT; cdr3_aa: CASSLNRGRQPQHF
d_call: TRBD2; v_call: TRBV12-3/TRBV12-4; clone_size: NA; j_call: TRBJ2-2; cdr3_nt: TGTGCCAGCAGTCCGGGGAGGGTCGGGGAGCTGTTTTTT; cdr3_aa: CASSPGRVGELFF
d_call: TRBD2; v_call: TRBV11-2; clone_size: NA; j_call: TRBJ2-1; cdr3_nt: TGTGCCAGCAGCTCTAGCGGGGGTTCCTACAATGAGCAGTTCTTC; cdr3_aa: CASSSSGGSYNEQFF
d_call: TRBD1; v_call: TRBV6-2/TRBV6-3; clone_size: NA; j_call: TRBJ1-1; cdr3_nt: TGTGCCAGCAGTTATAACCAGGGGGCTCTGGACACTGAAGCTTTCTTT; cdr3_aa: CASSYNQGALDTEAFF
d_call: NA; v_call: TRBV24-1; clone_size: NA; j_call: TRBJ2-3; cdr3_nt: TGTGCCACCAGTGATGCCGTCTATACGGGGAGCACAGATACGCAGTATTTT; cdr3_aa: CATSDAVYTGSTDTQYF
d_call: NA; v_call: TRBV10-3; clone_size: NA; j_call: TRBJ1-2; cdr3_nt: TGTGCCGGCCGGGGGACGTCTGGTGGCTACACCTTC; cdr3_aa: CAGRGTSGGYTF
d_call: TRBD1; v_call: TRBV6-5; clone_size: NA; j_call: TRBJ1-2; cdr3_nt: TGTGCCAGCAGCAGACAGGGGACCCTGCAGGGCTACACCTTC; cdr3_aa: CASSRQGTLQGYTF
d_call: NA; v_call: TRBV18; clone_size: NA; j_call: TRBJ2-3; cdr3_nt: TGTGCCAGCTCACCCGGGGTACGGAAAGATACGCAGTATTTT; cdr3_aa: CASSPGVRKDTQYF
d_call: NA; v_call: TRBV6-2/TRBV6-3; clone_size: NA; j_call: TRBJ1-5; cdr3_nt: TGTGCCAGCAGTAAGCAGGGGACGGGCAATCAGCCCCAGCATTTT; cdr3_aa: CASSKQGTGNQPQHF
d_call: TRBD1; v_call: TRBV5-8; clone_size: NA; j_call: TRBJ1-1; cdr3_nt: TGTGCCAGCCACAGGGGTTTAAACACTGAAGCTTTCTTT; cdr3_aa: CASHRGLNTEAFF
d_call: TRBD1; v_call: TRBV4-3; clone_size: NA; j_call: TRBJ2-7; cdr3_nt: TGCGCCAGCAGCCAATTTGGACAGGGATCCTACGAGCAGTACTTC; cdr3_aa: CASSQFGQGSYEQYF
d_call: TRBD1; v_call: TRBV18; clone_size: NA; j_call: TRBJ1-3; cdr3_nt: TGTGCCAGCTCACCCCCGGGACAGACGATATCTGGAAACACCATATATTTT; cdr3_aa: CASSPPGQTISGNTIYF
d_call: NA; v_call: TRBV19; clone_size: once; j_call: TRBJ1-1; cdr3_nt: TGTGCCAGTAGTATGACGGCAGGGCACACTGAAGCTTTCTTT; cdr3_aa: CASSMTAGHTEAFF
d_call: NA; v_call: TRBV27; clone_size: NA; j_call: TRBJ1-2; cdr3_nt: TGTGCCAGCAGTCCCGGGTCCCGTAACTATGGCTACACCTTC; cdr3_aa: CASSPGSRNYGYTF
d_call: TRBD1; v_call: TRBV6-6; clone_size: NA; j_call: TRBJ2-6; cdr3_nt: TGTGCCATCGGGACAGGGGACTCTGGGGCCAACGTCCTGACTTTC; cdr3_aa: CAIGTGDSGANVLTF
d_call: TRBD1; v_call: TRBV18; clone_size: NA; j_call: TRBJ1-1; cdr3_nt: TGTGCCAGCTCAGGACTACAGGGGGCAGATGAAGCTTTCTTT; cdr3_aa: CASSGLQGADEAFF
d_call: NA; v_call: TRBV19; clone_size: NA; j_call: TRBJ2-1; cdr3_nt: TGTGCCAGTTCTAGCTACAATGAGCAGTTCTTC; cdr3_aa: CASSSYNEQFF
d_call: NA; v_call: TRBV9; clone_size: NA; j_call: TRBJ2-5; cdr3_nt: TGTGCCAGCAGCGTCAGTGACCAAGAGACCCAGTACTTC; cdr3_aa: CASSVSDQETQYF
d_call: NA; v_call: TRBV11-3; clone_size: NA; j_call: TRBJ2-2; cdr3_nt: TGTGCCAGCAGCTTAGGGACAGTGAACACCGGGGAGCTGTTTTTT; cdr3_aa: CASSLGTVNTGELFF
d_call: TRBD1; v_call: TRBV6-5; clone_size: NA; j_call: TRBJ2-1; cdr3_nt: TGTGCCAGCAGCCCGACAGGGGGACCTTACAATGAGCAGTTCTTC; cdr3_aa: CASSPTGGPYNEQFF
d_call: NA; v_call: TRBV5-1; clone_size: NA; j_call: TRBJ1-4; cdr3_nt: TGCGCCAGCAGCTTGTCCTCTGGGGGGGGTTGGACTAATGAAAAACTGTTTTTT; cdr3_aa: CASSLSSGGGWTNEKLFF
d_call: NA; v_call: TRBV12-3/TRBV12-4; clone_size: NA; j_call: TRBJ1-2; cdr3_nt: TGTGCCAGCAGTTCAACGACAGTCGGTGGCTACACCTTC; cdr3_aa: CASSSTTVGGYTF
d_call: TRBD1; v_call: TRBV5-1; clone_size: NA; j_call: TRBJ1-3; cdr3_nt: TGCGCCAGCAGCCCTCGACAGGGGCGGGCTGGAAACACCATATATTTT; cdr3_aa: CASSPRQGRAGNTIYF
d_call: TRBD2; v_call: TRBV7-2; clone_size: NA; j_call: TRBJ2-5; cdr3_nt: TGTGCCAGCAGCTTCACTCGGACTAGTCCAGAGACCCAGTACTTC; cdr3_aa: CASSFTRTSPETQYF
d_call: NA; v_call: TRBV5-1; clone_size: NA; j_call: TRBJ1-6; cdr3_nt: TGCGCCAGCACCAATTCGGGGGTGATTAATTCACCCCTCCACTTT; cdr3_aa: CASTNSGVINSPLHF
d_call: TRBD2; v_call: TRBV30; clone_size: NA; j_call: TRBJ2-1; cdr3_nt: TGTGCCTGGAGTCCTCCCAGGACTAGCGGTTTCTACAATGAGCAGTTCTTC; cdr3_aa: CAWSPPRTSGFYNEQFF
d_call: TRBD2; v_call: TRBV30; clone_size: NA; j_call: TRBJ2-3; cdr3_nt: TGTGCCTGGAGTCTGCCGACTAGCGGGGCGAGAATGGATACGCAGTATTTT; cdr3_aa: CAWSLPTSGARMDTQYF
d_call: TRBD1; v_call: TRBV5-4; clone_size: NA; j_call: TRBJ1-6; cdr3_nt: TGTGCCAGCAGCTATACAGGGGTAGATTCACCCCTCCACTTT; cdr3_aa: CASSYTGVDSPLHF
d_call: NA; v_call: TRBV3-1/TRBV3-2; clone_size: NA; j_call: TRBJ2-7; cdr3_nt: TGTGCCAGCAGCCAAATTCTACCCACCCTGGTTGAGCAGTACTTC; cdr3_aa: CASSQILPTLVEQYF
d_call: TRBD1; v_call: TRBV19; clone_size: NA; j_call: TRBJ1-3; cdr3_nt: TGTGCCAGTAGGGTACAGGGGACCTCTGGAAACACCATATATTTT; cdr3_aa: CASRVQGTSGNTIYF
d_call: TRBD1; v_call: TRBV3-1/TRBV3-2; clone_size: NA; j_call: TRBJ1-1; cdr3_nt: TGTGCCAGCAGCCGAGGACAGGACAGTGAAGCTTTCTTT; cdr3_aa: CASSRGQDSEAFF